A single sample gave rise to the 27 T cell receptor beta chains below, sequenced in a study of blood T cell repertoires in COVID-19 (dated by TCRdb to the early 2020s). Library prep was done by the immunoSEQ multiplex PCR assay. This is the immuneACCESS table as TCRdb keeps it, with only in-frame sequences that have V and J called. A part of the clones is gone; compared with another copy, unresolved V genes explain less than half, and the rest is unexplained. This sample lists around 250,000 clones; 86% were detected once. Jointly, the top ten make up about 8.6% of the sample. The sample consisted of peripheral blood. The receptors derive from a man in his forties with active or convalescent COVID-19.

This chain uses TRBV30 with TRBJ1-5; no definite D call. This CDR3 is 14 amino acids long. Trimming pared 3 bases from V and 5 bases from J, leaving 14 bases between. Germline values: CDR1 GTSNPN, CDR2 SVGIG (reference sequence). CDR3 nucleotides: TGTGCCTGGAGCTCCCCCCTAGGCGATCAGCCCCAGCATTTT. Its translation: CAWSSPLGDQPQHF.

The rearrangement joins TRBV5-1 to TRBJ2-7; TRBD1 matches at 7 bases. Germline values: CDR1 SGHRS, CDR2 YFSETQ. The CDR3 extends over 13 amino acids. The V gene end was trimmed by 2 bases and the J gene end by 3 bases; junction bases not matched to a gene: 2. The CDR3 region has the DNA TGCGCCAGCAGCTTAGGGACAGTCTACGAGCAGTACTTC. It translates to CASSLGTVYEQYF.

This clone is a singleton in its sample. The chain uses TRBV6-5 and TRBJ1-2; TRBD1 is a possible D gene (6 bases). V lost 6 bases and J lost 1, with 9 bases in between. CDR1 and CDR2 from the germline V gene are MNHEY and SVGAGI. This CDR3 contains 13 residues. CDR3 amino acids: CASREDSNYGYTF. The CDR3 DNA follows: TGTGCCAGCAGGGAGGACAGTAACTATGGCTACACCTTC.

The chain has TRBV7-3 and TRBJ2-1, with 7 positions matching TRBD2. This CDR3 is 13 amino acids long. From germline, CDR1 is SGHTA and CDR2 FQGTGA. V lost 6 bases and J lost 6; bases outside the gene matches: 5. CDR3 bases: TGTGCCAGCAGACCCGGGACTACCAATGAGCAGTTCTTC. Amino acid sequence: CASRPGTTNEQFF. The full variable domain, rest sourced from reference TRBV7-3 and TRBJ2-1, is GAGVSQTPSNKVTEKGKYVELRCDPISGHTALYWYRQSLGQGPEFLIYFQGTGAADDSGLPNDRFFAVRPEGSVSTLKIQRTERGDSAVYLCASRPGTTNEQFFGPGTRLTVL.

This chain uses TRBV18 with TRBJ1-4, with no clear D. Trimming cost V 6 bases and J 1 base, with 12 bases left between them. Per the germline V gene, CDR1 is KGHSH and CDR2 is LQKENI. This CDR3 comprises 15 residues. For the CDR3, the DNA is TGTGCCAGCTCCGCGGCGGCAGAAACTAATGAAAAACTGTTTTTT. Residues: CASSAAAETNEKLFF.

The chain has TRBV19 and TRBJ2-7; tentatively, D is TRBD2 (6 bases). The CDR3 spans 13 residues. Germline CDR1 and CDR2: LNHDA and SQIVND (reference sequence). Trimming took off 5 bases at V and 2 bases at J, with 10 bases between the two ends. In nucleotides, the CDR3 is TGTGCCAGTAGTTCCGGCGGGACCTACGAGCAGTACTTC. It specifies CASSSGGTYEQYF.

The chain couples TRBV29-1 to TRBJ1-2; D not resolved. Trimming pared 1 base from V and 0 bases from J, leaving 9 bases between. Germline V gene sequence: CDR1 SQVTM, CDR2 ANQGSEA. The CDR3 runs to 14 residues. For the CDR3, the DNA is TGCAGCGTTGAAGCGGTGAATGCTAACTATGGCTACACCTTC. It translates to CSVEAVNANYGYTF.

The chain is built from TRBV10-3 and TRBJ2-7; 8 bases line up with TRBD2. The CDR3 runs to 16 residues. In germline, CDR1 is ENHRY, CDR2 SYGVKD. After removal of 8 bases from V and 4 bases from J, the junction contained 16 bases not matched to a gene. The CDR3 here is CAIAQPGGPPGYEQYF. The CDR3 DNA is TGTGCCATCGCCCAACCGGGAGGGCCCCCGGGGTACGAGCAGTACTTC.

The CDR3 sequence is CASSQEVDSPLHF. The CDR3 nucleotides read TGCGCCAGCAGCCAAGAGGTAGATTCACCCCTCCACTTT. The chain is built from TRBV4-1 and TRBJ1-6, with no clear D. The CDR3 loop spans 13 amino acids. Per the germline V gene, CDR1 is MGHRA and CDR2 is YSYEKL. V was shortened by 0 bases and J by 8 bases, with 5 bases between the two germline ends.

A few counts support this clone. V usage is TRBV11-2 and J usage is TRBJ1-1; no definite D call. CDR1 is SGHAT and CDR2 is FQNNGV in the germline V gene. This CDR3 spans 14 amino acids. Trimming pared 1 base from V and 7 bases from J, leaving 13 bases between. The CDR3 here is CASSLVRTVNEAFF. CDR3 DNA sequence: TGTGCCAGCAGCTTAGTGCGTACTGTTAATGAAGCTTTCTTT.

This chain joins TRBV9 and TRBJ1-6, with D possibly being TRBD1 (6 bases). Trimming stripped 3 bases from V and 7 bases from J, with 8 bases between. Per the germline V gene, CDR1 is SGDLS and CDR2 is YYNGEE. The CDR3 is 13 residues long. DNA for the CDR3: TGTGCCAGCAGCGGCAGGGGAAATTCACCCCTCCACTTT. Protein product: CASSGRGNSPLHF.

V and J are TRBV7-9 and TRBJ2-7; D might be TRBD1 (5 bases). Germline CDR1 reads SEHNR; CDR2 reads FQNEAQ (reference sequence). The CDR3 consists of 12 residues. Trimming shortened V by 3 bases and J by 4 bases, and 7 bases separated the two germline ends. The DNA of the CDR3 is TGTGCCAGCAGCTTCCACAGGTACGAGCAGTACTTC. Translation gives CASSFHRYEQYF.

Here the CDR3 DNA reads TGTGCCAGCAGCTTTTTGGCGGGAGGACCCTACGAGCAGTACTTC. Translated, it gives CASSFLAGGPYEQYF. The J gene is TRBJ2-7, the V gene TRBV7-9; 8 bases fit TRBD2. The trim removed 3 bases at V and 2 bases at J, leaving 6 bases unmatched. CDR1 and CDR2 from the germline V gene are SEHNR and FQNEAQ (reference sequence). The CDR3 is made up of 15 amino acids.

The chain employs TRBV27 and TRBJ2-7; D unresolved. The germline V and J ends were trimmed by 0 bases and 1 base, with 13 bases remaining between them. The CDR3 totals 16 residues. From germline, CDR1 is MNHEY and CDR2 SMNVEV (reference sequence). The CDR3 spells CASSLSGFPLSYEQYF. The CDR3 DNA sequence: TGTGCCAGCAGTTTATCCGGTTTCCCCTTGTCCTACGAGCAGTACTTC.

The chain combines TRBV19 with TRBJ2-7; 10 nucleotides match TRBD2. This CDR3 is 14 amino acids long. The V and J ends lost 4 bases and 6 bases, in that order; junction bases with no gene match: 6. Germline V gives CDR1 LNHDA, CDR2 SQIVND (reference sequence). The CDR3 region is CASSKMGLASEQYF. DNA of the CDR3: TGTGCCAGTAGTAAGATGGGACTAGCGTCCGAGCAGTACTTC.

The rearrangement uses TRBV28 and TRBJ1-6; maybe TRBD1 (6 bases). Trimming removed 3 bases at V and 2 bases at J, with 20 bases between. The CDR3 loop spans 19 amino acids. The germline V gene has CDR1 MDHEN and CDR2 SYDVKM. In DNA form, the CDR3 reads TGTGCCAGCAGTTTGGGGGGGTTCTATTGGGACACCTATAATTCACCCCTCCACTTT. Its translation: CASSLGGFYWDTYNSPLHF.

The chain couples TRBV5-4 to TRBJ2-5; 7 nucleotides align to TRBD2. The V gene end was trimmed by 4 bases and the J gene end by 5 bases; junction bases not matched to a gene: 8. Germline V gene sequence: CDR1 SGHNT, CDR2 YYREEE (reference sequence). The CDR3 consists of 14 residues. CDR3 protein: CASSRGRAGETQYF. CDR3 in DNA: TGTGCCAGCAGCCGCGGGAGAGCGGGGGAGACCCAGTACTTC.

The V gene is TRBV19, the J gene TRBJ2-3, with TRBD1 matching 8 bases. The CDR3 contains 15 residues. Germline trimming cut 3 bases from V and 5 bases from J; bases unmatched to any gene: 7. Germline-derived CDR1 and CDR2 are LNHDA and SQIVND (reference sequence). CDR3 nucleotide sequence: TGTGCCAGTAGTATTTTAGGACAGGGAGGAGATACGCAGTATTTT. Encoded protein: CASSILGQGGDTQYF.

The V call is TRBV7-6, the J call TRBJ2-2; no definite D call. V gave up 5 bases and J gave up 2 bases, with 9 bases separating them. The CDR3 is made up of 14 amino acids. CDR1 and CDR2 (germline): SGHVS, FNYEAQ. CDR3 region: CASSPRSNTGELFF. The DNA for the CDR3 is TGTGCCAGCAGCCCCAGGTCAAACACCGGGGAGCTGTTTTTT. Based on the CDR3 plus reference TRBV7-6 and TRBJ2-2, the full variable domain is GAGVSQSPRYKVTKRGQDVALRCDPISGHVSLYWYRQALGQGPEFLTYFNYEAQQDKSGLPNDRFSAERPEGSISTLTIQRTEQRDSAMYRCASSPRSNTGELFFGEGSRLTVL.

The chain recombines TRBV11-3 with TRBJ1-4, with TRBD1 matching 8 bases. CDR3 size: 14 residues. The germline CDR1 and CDR2 sequences are SGHNT and YENEEA. Unmatched junction bases numbered 4, after V lost 0 bases and J lost 10 bases. This CDR3 reads CASSLDPTGGKLFF. Written as DNA, the CDR3 is TGTGCCAGCAGCTTAGATCCCACAGGGGGAAAACTGTTTTTT.

The J gene is TRBJ2-3, the V gene TRBV4-1; D might be TRBD2 (6 bases). The germline CDR1 and CDR2 sequences are MGHRA and YSYEKL. Trimming shortened V by 1 base and J by 2 bases, and 10 bases separated the two germline ends. This CDR3 contains 15 residues. The CDR3: CASSQVLAFTDTQYF. DNA for the CDR3: TGCGCCAGCAGCCAAGTACTAGCTTTCACAGATACGCAGTATTTT.

This sequence joins TRBV11-2 and TRBJ2-2, with 11 bases aligning to TRBD2. Germline lookup yields CDR1 SGHAT and CDR2 FQNNGV. V shed 4 bases, J shed 4 bases, and the junction held 5 bases outside the gene matches. The CDR3 runs to 16 residues. CDR3 DNA: TGTGCCAGCAGCTGGCGACTAGCGGGGAGCACCGGGGAGCTGTTTTTT. This translates into CASSWRLAGSTGELFF.

The chain carries TRBV9 and TRBJ1-1; 10 bases match TRBD1. With V trimmed by 4 bases and J by 3 bases, 6 bases remained unmatched. CDR3 size: 15 residues. Germline CDR1 SGDLS, CDR2 YYNGEE. CDR3 sequence: CASSPSGQGYTEAFF. Here the CDR3 DNA reads TGTGCCAGCAGCCCCTCGGGACAGGGGTACACTGAAGCTTTCTTT.

The chain uses TRBV24-1 and TRBJ1-2, with a possible D match to TRBD1 (6 bases). Per the germline V gene, CDR1 is KGHDR and CDR2 is SFDVKD. This CDR3 is 13 amino acids long. V lost 5 bases and J 8 bases, leaving 14 bases between the germline ends. The chain's CDR3 is CATSATQGSGYTF. The CDR3 DNA follows: TGTGCCACCAGTGCTACCCAGGGGTCAGGCTACACCTTC.

In its sample, this clone was seen once. CDR3 coding DNA: TGTGCCAGCAGCTTGAGTTACCTAGCGGGGGTGTTCGGAGATACGCAGTATTTT. Its protein product is CASSLSYLAGVFGDTQYF. The rearrangement joins TRBV7-3 to TRBJ2-3, with TRBD2 identical over 10 bases. The CDR3 is made up of 18 amino acids. Germline V gene lookup returns CDR1 SGHTA and CDR2 FQGTGA. With V trimmed by 3 bases and J by 5 bases, 14 bases remained unmatched.

The chain recombines TRBV2 with TRBJ1-1; D perhaps matches TRBD1 (5 bases). The CDR3 runs to 12 residues. Germline lookup yields CDR1 SNHLY and CDR2 FYNNEI. In nucleotides, the CDR3 is TGTGCTAGTACGCAGGGTAACACTGAAGCTTTCTTT. Its translation is CASTQGNTEAFF. The full variable domain, with the rest looked up from reference TRBV2 and TRBJ1-1, is EPEVTQTPSHQVTQMGQEVILRCVPISNHLYFYWYRQILGQKVEFLVSFYNNEISEKSEIFDDQFSVERPDGSNFTLKIRSTKLEDSAMYFCASTQGNTEAFFGQGTRLTVV.

J is TRBJ2-2 and V is TRBV5-1; TRBD1 might be the D (6 bases). Germline CDR1 SGHRS, CDR2 YFSETQ. The CDR3 loop spans 14 amino acids. Trimming pared 3 bases from V and 6 bases from J, leaving 12 bases between. CDR3 sequence (DNA): TGCGCCAGCAGCTCCTCAGGGGTTGCCGGGGAGCTGTTTTTT. Protein sequence: CASSSSGVAGELFF.